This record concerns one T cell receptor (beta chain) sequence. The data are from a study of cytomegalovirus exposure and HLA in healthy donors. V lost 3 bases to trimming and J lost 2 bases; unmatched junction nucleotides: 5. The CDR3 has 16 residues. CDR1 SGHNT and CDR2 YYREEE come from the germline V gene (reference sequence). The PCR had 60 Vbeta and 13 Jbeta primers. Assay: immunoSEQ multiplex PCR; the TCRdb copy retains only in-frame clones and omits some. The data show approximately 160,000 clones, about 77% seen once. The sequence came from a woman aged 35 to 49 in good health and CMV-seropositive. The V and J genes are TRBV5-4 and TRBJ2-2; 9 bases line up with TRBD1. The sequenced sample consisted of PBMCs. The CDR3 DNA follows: TGTGCCAGCAGCTCCGACAGGGGGATTAACACCGGGGAGCTGTTTTTT. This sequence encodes CASSSDRGINTGELFF.